This section outlines one T cell receptor (beta chain) sequence together with its context. This record comes from a study of blood T cell repertoires in COVID-19. About the study: COVID-19 samples, acute and convalescent, were from the United States, Italy and Spain. From T cells, B-cell-depleted T cells, or PBMCs came the material, which was cDNA or gDNA.

The authors' processing: Nucleated cell counts were estimated from reference gene primer amplification. Some clones are missing from TCRdb's copy, which holds only in-frame ones; the method was immunoSEQ multiplex PCR. V, J and clone size were drawn from that table, and D and trimming were deduced from the DNA. Of approximately 170,000 clones listed, around 82% are singletons. The source material was peripheral blood. The receptor was derived from a woman of 80 years or more with active or convalescent COVID-19.

In nucleotides, the CDR3 is TGCGCCAGCAGCGAGGAAGGAAACACCATATATTTT. Translation: CASSEEGNTIYF. The V gene is TRBV5-1, the J gene TRBJ1-3, with no clear D. The CDR3 sequence is 12 residues long. The germline V and J ends were trimmed by 4 bases and 4 bases, with 6 bases remaining between them. The germline CDR1 and CDR2 sequences are SGHRS and YFSETQ.